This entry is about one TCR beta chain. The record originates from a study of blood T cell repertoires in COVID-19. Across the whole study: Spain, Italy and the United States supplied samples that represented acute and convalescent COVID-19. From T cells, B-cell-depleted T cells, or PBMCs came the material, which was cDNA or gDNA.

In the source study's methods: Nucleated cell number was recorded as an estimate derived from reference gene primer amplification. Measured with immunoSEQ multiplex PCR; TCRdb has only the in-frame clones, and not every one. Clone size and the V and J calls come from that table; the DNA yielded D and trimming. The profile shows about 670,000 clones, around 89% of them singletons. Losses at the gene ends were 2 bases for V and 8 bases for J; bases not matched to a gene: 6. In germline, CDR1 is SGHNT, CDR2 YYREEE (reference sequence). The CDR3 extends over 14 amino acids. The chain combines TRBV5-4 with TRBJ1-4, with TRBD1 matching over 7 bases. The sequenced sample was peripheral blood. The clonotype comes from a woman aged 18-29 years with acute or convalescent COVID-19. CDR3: CASSLQGMGEKLFF. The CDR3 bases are TGTGCCAGCAGCTTACAGGGGATGGGGGAAAAACTGTTTTTT.